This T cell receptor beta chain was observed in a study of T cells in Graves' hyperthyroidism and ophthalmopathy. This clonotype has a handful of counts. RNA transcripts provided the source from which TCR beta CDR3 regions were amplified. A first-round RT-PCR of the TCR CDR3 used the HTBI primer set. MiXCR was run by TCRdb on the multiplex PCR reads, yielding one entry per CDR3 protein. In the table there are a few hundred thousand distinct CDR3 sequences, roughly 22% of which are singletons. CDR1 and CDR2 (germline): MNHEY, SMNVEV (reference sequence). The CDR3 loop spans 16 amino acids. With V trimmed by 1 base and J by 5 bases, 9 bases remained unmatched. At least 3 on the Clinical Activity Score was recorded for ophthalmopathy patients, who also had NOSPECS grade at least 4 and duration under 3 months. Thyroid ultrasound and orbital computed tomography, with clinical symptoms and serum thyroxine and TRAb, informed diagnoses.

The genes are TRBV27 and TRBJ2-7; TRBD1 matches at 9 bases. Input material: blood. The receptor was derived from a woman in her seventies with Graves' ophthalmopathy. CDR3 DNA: TGTGCCAGCAGTTTATTGGCGGGGACAGGGCCCCACGAGCAGTACTTC. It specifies CASSLLAGTGPHEQYF.